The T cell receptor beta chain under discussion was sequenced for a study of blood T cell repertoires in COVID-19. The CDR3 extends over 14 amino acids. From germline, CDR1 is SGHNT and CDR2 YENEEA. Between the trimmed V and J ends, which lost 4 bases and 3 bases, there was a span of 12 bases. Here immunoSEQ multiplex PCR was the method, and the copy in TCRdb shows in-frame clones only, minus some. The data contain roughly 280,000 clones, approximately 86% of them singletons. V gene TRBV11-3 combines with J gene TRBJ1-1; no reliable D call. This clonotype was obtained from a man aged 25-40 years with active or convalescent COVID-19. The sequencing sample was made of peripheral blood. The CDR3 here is CASSSGGAYTEAFF. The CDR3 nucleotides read TGTGCCAGCAGCTCGGGAGGTGCGTACACTGAAGCTTTCTTT.